Below, 19 T cell receptor beta chains from the same sample are listed, as sequenced in a study of T cell changes during pregnancy in multiple sclerosis. Sequencing was performed with immunoSEQ multiplex PCR; in TCRdb, only in-frame clones are kept and a portion is missing. The sample shows 30,000 to 40,000 clones, 89% of them seen only once. The sequencing here drew on CD8+ T cells from peripheral blood mononuclear cells, taken in the second trimester of pregnancy. Receptor source: a female donor with multiple sclerosis, enrolled in a pregnancy study.

For this clone: A read error may produce the germline difference seen at one junction end. The rearrangement joins TRBV7-6 to TRBJ2-1, with D maybe TRBD1 (5 bases). CDR1 is SGHVS and CDR2 is FNYEAQ in the germline V gene. The CDR3 has 12 amino acids. CDR3 protein: CASSLGQGPRLF. CDR3 DNA: TGTGCCAGCAGCTTAGGCCAGGGCCCTCGGCTCTTC.

This clone was observed a single time. J is TRBJ1-1 and V is TRBV2, with D uncertain. The germline gives CDR1 SNHLY, CDR2 FYNNEI. Deletions cut 5 bases from V and 0 bases from J, with 4 bases between. CDR3 length: 12 residues. This CDR3 is CASSYMNTEAFF. In DNA, the CDR3 is TGTGCCAGCAGTTACATGAACACTGAAGCTTTCTTT.

The V and J genes are TRBV7-9 and TRBJ2-3; 7 bases align to TRBD1. Per germline, CDR1 SEHNR and CDR2 FQNEAQ (reference sequence). V trimming: 3 bases; J trimming: 5 bases; junction bases outside the gene matches: 20. This CDR3 comprises 19 residues. This chain's CDR3 is CASSFPKLDREAEIDTQYF. The CDR3 DNA reads as TGTGCCAGCAGCTTCCCTAAACTTGACAGGGAAGCGGAGATAGATACGCAGTATTTT.

The chain has TRBV7-9 and TRBJ2-2, with D possibly being TRBD1 (5 bases). CDR1 is SEHNR and CDR2 is FQNEAQ in the germline V gene (reference sequence). V lost 5 bases and J lost 3, with 16 bases in between. The CDR3 has 16 amino acids. CDR3 region: CASSVLGPWDTGELFF. The DNA for the CDR3 is TGTGCCAGCAGCGTCCTGGGGCCCTGGGACACCGGGGAGCTGTTTTTT.

The rearrangement links TRBV6-1 to TRBJ1-4; the D is unclear. The CDR3 loop spans 15 amino acids. V lost 4 bases, J lost 0 bases, and 9 bases lay in between. The germline gives CDR1 MNHNS, CDR2 SASEGT. The CDR3 is CASSALPATNEKLFF. In DNA, the CDR3 is TGTGCCAGCAGTGCACTTCCGGCAACTAATGAAAAACTGTTTTTT.

The chain links TRBV5-1 to TRBJ2-3; 9 bases fit TRBD2. Germline V gene sequence: CDR1 SGHRS, CDR2 YFSETQ. This CDR3 region has 17 residues. Unmatched junction bases numbered 5, after V lost 0 bases and J lost 0 bases. For the CDR3, the DNA is TGCGCCAGCAGCTTGGAGGCGGGAGGGACTAGCACAGATACGCAGTATTTT. Amino acids: CASSLEAGGTSTDTQYF.

This chain connects TRBV6-5 to TRBJ1-5; D not resolved. Germline V gene sequence: CDR1 MNHEY, CDR2 SVGAGI. V was shortened by 4 bases and J by 7 bases, with 11 bases between the two germline ends. The CDR3 has 13 amino acids. The DNA of the CDR3 is TGTGCCAGCAGTTTTGGAGAGTTACAGCCCCAGCATTTT. Its protein product is CASSFGELQPQHF.

This clone was observed once. The gene calls are TRBV19 and TRBJ2-1, with 11 bases aligning to TRBD2. The CDR3 is 15 residues long. Per germline, CDR1 LNHDA and CDR2 SQIVND (reference sequence). The J segment lost 4 bases and the V segment lost 4 bases, leaving 3 bases of the junction unmatched. In DNA, the CDR3 is TGTGCCAGTAGTACTAGCGGGGGGCGTTACAATGAGCAGTTCTTC. This encodes CASSTSGGRYNEQFF.

The rearrangement uses TRBV5-4 and TRBJ1-1; 8 positions agree with TRBD1. The CDR3 length is 11 residues. The germline CDR1 and CDR2 sequences are SGHNT and YYREEE (reference sequence). V lost 4 bases, J lost 11 bases, and 4 bases stayed unmatched. CDR3 DNA sequence: TGTGCCAGCAGCCAGGGGGCGGAGGCTTTCTTT. This sequence encodes CASSQGAEAFF.

V usage is TRBV7-8 and J usage is TRBJ2-7, with 9 bases lining up with TRBD1. CDR3 size: 16 residues. CDR1 is SGHVS, CDR2 FQNEAQ, per germline. The V and J ends lost 5 bases and 5 bases, in that order; junction bases with no gene match: 13. CDR3 sequence reads: CASSIRPGQGQNEQYF. The CDR3 bases are TGTGCCAGCAGCATCCGGCCGGGACAGGGACAAAACGAGCAGTACTTC.

V usage is TRBV7-2 and J usage is TRBJ2-7; the D gene is possibly TRBD2 (5 bases). V lost 7 bases to trimming and J lost 2 bases, with 15 bases between them. CDR1 and CDR2 (germline): SGHTA, FQGNSA. The CDR3 spans 14 residues. The CDR3 sequence is CASTHFSGAYEQYF. CDR3 nucleotides: TGTGCCAGCACCCATTTCTCCGGGGCCTACGAGCAGTACTTC.

This sequence joins TRBV9 and TRBJ2-3, with D perhaps matching TRBD1 (6 bases). Germline V gene data show CDR1 as SGDLS and CDR2 as YYNGEE. This CDR3 region has 14 residues. The V end was cut by 10 bases, the J end by 2 bases, with 17 bases between. The CDR3, as DNA: TGTGCCTCAGCAAGGGGGATATCCACAGATACGCAGTATTTT. Residues: CASARGISTDTQYF.

The chain is built from TRBV19 and TRBJ1-5; TRBD1 is a possible D gene (6 bases). The CDR3 runs 12 residues. V was pared by 1 base and J by 12 bases, with 10 bases between. CDR1 and CDR2 from the germline V gene are LNHDA and SQIVND (reference sequence). CDR3 bases: TGTGCCAGTAGTATAGGAGGACAGATCCAGCATTTT. Translation gives CASSIGGQIQHF.

This clone occurred once. The chain couples TRBV13 to TRBJ2-7; TRBD1 might be the D (5 bases). The CDR3 spans 15 residues. The V end was cut by 9 bases, the J end by 5 bases, with 23 bases between. CDR1 PRHDT and CDR2 FYEKMQ come from the germline V gene (reference sequence). The CDR3 protein is CASPLIRDRWDEQYF. DNA for the CDR3: TGTGCCAGTCCGCTAATCCGAGACAGATGGGACGAGCAGTACTTC.

This clone was seen a single time. The chain couples TRBV16 to TRBJ2-1; D call uncertain. The CDR3 has 12 residues. Germline CDR1 reads KGHSY; CDR2 reads FQNENV. Trimming removed 0 bases at V and 7 bases at J, with 4 bases between. In nucleotides, the CDR3 is TGTGCCAGCAGCCAATCCCTTAATGAGCAGTTCTTC. Its translation is CASSQSLNEQFF.

This sequence joins TRBV27 and TRBJ2-7, with 7 bases identical to TRBD1. J lost 5 bases, V lost 6 bases, and 13 bases had no gene match. This CDR3 is built from 15 residues. Germline V gene data show CDR1 as MNHEY and CDR2 as SMNVEV (reference sequence). Here the CDR3 reads CASRGTALSPDEQYF. CDR3 nucleotides: TGTGCCAGCAGGGGGACAGCCTTATCCCCCGACGAGCAGTACTTC.

This clone was detected only once. The CDR3 DNA reads TGTGCCATCAGTGAGTCGAGCCTAGCGGGAGGAACCTACGAGCAGTACTTC. It codes for CAISESSLAGGTYEQYF. This rearrangement joins TRBV10-3 to TRBJ2-7; TRBD2 matches at 11 bases. Germline CDR1 ENHRY, CDR2 SYGVKD. The CDR3 spans 17 residues. The V segment lost 0 bases and the J segment 2 bases; nucleotides outside the gene matches: 6.

Concerning this clone: The junction departs from the called germline gene at one end, perhaps through a read error. The chain has TRBV14 and TRBJ1-1; TRBD1 might be the D (5 bases). The CDR3 consists of 16 residues. Germline V gene data show CDR1 as SGHDN and CDR2 as FVKESK. The CDR3 sequence is CASSQEIKGWNSEAFF. Written as DNA, the CDR3 is TGTGCCAGCAGCCAAGAGATTAAGGGGTGGAACAGTGAAGCTTTCTTT.

V and J are TRBV7-9 and TRBJ2-1; possibly TRBD1 for D (6 bases). The CDR3 length is 14 residues. Germline CDR1 SEHNR, CDR2 FQNEAQ (reference sequence). The V end was cut by 4 bases, the J end by 4 bases, with 11 bases between. The CDR3 is CASSSTGLYNEQFF. DNA for the CDR3: TGTGCCAGCAGCTCAACAGGGTTATACAATGAGCAGTTCTTC. The complete variable domain, with remaining parts taken from reference TRBV7-9 and TRBJ2-1, reads DTGVSQNPRHKITKRGQNVTFRCDPISEHNRLYWYRQTLGQGPEFLTYFQNEAQLEKSRLLSDRFSAERPKGSFSTLEIQRTEQGDSAMYLCASSSTGLYNEQFFGPGTRLTVL.